These T cell receptor beta chains were read from a single sample in a study of cytomegalovirus exposure and HLA in healthy donors. Clones were read by immunoSEQ multiplex PCR, and TCRdb kept only the in-frame ones, dropping some. The table has roughly 200,000 clones, about four fifths seen once. The sample comprised PBMCs. The receptors originated from a female donor in good health and CMV-seronegative. CDR3s include the opening cysteine and the closing phenylalanine or tryptophan. Fields, in order: D gene, J gene, V gene, clone size, CDR3 DNA, CDR3 protein. A D gene is named only where the DNA matches it firmly. A clone size is listed for some rows: how often the clone was seen (once, few, many), or a class if it is expanded.

NA | TRBJ1-4 | TRBV9 | few | TGTGCCAGCAGGGATTCGGGGTCTGGTGAAAAACTGTTTTTT | CASRDSGSGEKLFF
TRBD2 | TRBJ2-1 | TRBV7-2 | NA | TGTGCCAGCAGCCCGCGGACTAGCGGCAATGAGCAGTTCTTC | CASSPRTSGNEQFF
TRBD1 | TRBJ2-3 | TRBV18 | NA | TGTGCCAGCTCACCCCGGGACAGGGTGGGCACAGATACGCAGTATTTT | CASSPRDRVGTDTQYF
TRBD1 | TRBJ2-7 | TRBV27 | NA | TGTGCCAGCAGTGGACACGGGACAGGGATAGACGAGCAGTACTTC | CASSGHGTGIDEQYF
NA | TRBJ1-5 | TRBV6-6 | NA | TGTGCCAGCAGTCAGGACAGTAATCAGCCCCAGCATTTT | CASSQDSNQPQHF
NA | TRBJ2-7 | TRBV11-1 | NA | TGTGCCAGCAGCCTCGGTGAGGGGGTCTACGAGCAGTACTTC | CASSLGEGVYEQYF
TRBD2 | TRBJ2-1 | TRBV7-8 | once | TGTGCCAGCATAGGTAGCGGGAGGGGGCACTACAATGAGCAGTTCTTC | CASIGSGRGHYNEQFF
TRBD1 | TRBJ2-7 | TRBV5-1 | once | TGCGCCAGCAGCACGACAGGGGAGCCCTACGAGCAGTACTTC | CASSTTGEPYEQYF
TRBD1 | TRBJ2-2 | TRBV27 | NA | TGTGCCACCTCCGGGACAGGTAACACCGGGGAGCTGTTTTTT | CATSGTGNTGELFF
NA | TRBJ1-1 | TRBV30 | NA | TGTGCCTGGAGTTCGGACTCAGGCACTGAAGCTTTCTTT | CAWSSDSGTEAFF
NA | TRBJ2-7 | TRBV15 | once | TGTGCCACTAGATACCGGGACATAGAATCCTACGAGCAGTACTTC | CATRYRDIESYEQYF
TRBD1 | TRBJ2-5 | TRBV18 | NA | TGTGCCAGCTCACAACTAGACAGGGGGGTCGGAGAGACCCAGTACTTC | CASSQLDRGVGETQYF
TRBD1 | TRBJ1-6 | TRBV2 | NA | TGTGCCAGCAGTGAAGCGCTTCAGGGGGCACCCCTCCACTTT | CASSEALQGAPLHF
TRBD1 | TRBJ1-1 | TRBV15 | NA | TGTGCCACCAGCAGAAAACAGGGGACTGAAGCTTTCTTT | CATSRKQGTEAFF